These 6 T cell receptor beta chains were sequenced from one sample in a study of neurological immune-mediated disorders. Via MiXCR, TCRdb re-called the 5' RACE reads, giving one row per CDR3 protein. The data hold tens of thousands of distinct CDR3 sequences, with over 9.5% observed a single time. The sample taken for sequencing was PBMCs. Receptors were obtained from a woman aged 55-70 years with HTLV-1-associated myelopathy (HAM/TSP).

The chain employs TRBV20-1 and TRBJ2-1; 11 positions match TRBD2. Gene TRBJ2-7 matches the end of the DNA better, so the J call may be wrong. This CDR3 contains 17 residues. Germline V gives CDR1 DFQATT, CDR2 SNEGSKA (reference sequence). The CDR3 here is CSAPNPRTSGRHNEQYF. The CDR3 coding sequence is TGCAGTGCTCCGAATCCGAGGACTAGCGGGCGGCACAATGAGCAGTACTTC.

Many counts were recorded for this clonotype. This rearrangement joins TRBV20-1 to TRBJ2-5; 7 positions agree with TRBD2. The trim removed 5 bases at V and 2 bases at J, leaving 8 bases unmatched. This CDR3 has 14 residues. The germline gives CDR1 DFQATT, CDR2 SNEGSKA (reference sequence). CDR3 sequence: CSAPYPSGQETQYF. The CDR3 DNA reads as TGCAGTGCTCCCTACCCTAGCGGACAAGAGACCCAGTACTTC.

This clonotype is labeled medium-sized. The V gene is TRBV20-1, the J gene TRBJ1-1; 7 bases agree with TRBD1. The CDR3 is 14 amino acids. With V trimmed by 3 bases and J by 0 bases, 4 bases remained unmatched. The germline V gene has CDR1 DFQATT and CDR2 SNEGSKA (reference sequence). DNA for the CDR3: TGCAGTGCTAGCCCCGGGACAGTGAACACTGAAGCTTTCTTT. This translates into CSASPGTVNTEAFF.

At least ten counts were recorded for this clonotype. The rearrangement uses TRBV7-6 and TRBJ2-3, with TRBD2 matching 12 bases. The CDR3 consists of 18 residues. Germline-derived CDR1 and CDR2 are SGHVS and FNYEAQ. V trimming: 1 base; J trimming: 5 bases; junction bases outside the gene matches: 10. The CDR3 reads CASSLGLSGLAGLDTQYF. The CDR3 nucleotides read TGTGCCAGCAGCTTAGGATTGTCGGGACTAGCGGGTCTAGATACGCAGTATTTT.

Many counts were recorded for this clonotype. The chain joins TRBV20-1 to TRBJ2-1; 14 bases map to TRBD2. Germline assignment: CDR1 DFQATT and CDR2 SNEGSKA (reference sequence). CDR3 length equals 16 residues. CDR3 region: CSFPGLAGVSKDEQFF. The CDR3 nucleotides are TGCAGCTTTCCGGGACTAGCGGGAGTCAGTAAGGATGAGCAGTTCTTC.

Ten or more counts support this clonotype. The chain employs TRBV20-1 and TRBJ2-3, with a possible D match to TRBD2 (6 bases). The CDR3 consists of 13 residues. Germline CDR1 DFQATT, CDR2 SNEGSKA (reference sequence). V was cut by 7 bases and J by 0 bases, with 11 bases left in between. CDR3 DNA: TGCAGTGTACCGGGGACTAGCACAGATACGCAGTATTTT. Its translation: CSVPGTSTDTQYF.